This T cell receptor beta chain was captured by sequencing in a study of response to subunit inactivated influenza vaccine. The CDR3 extends over 14 amino acids. CDR1 is MNHEY, CDR2 SVGEGT, per germline. Trimming left V 6 bases short and J 5 bases short, with 16 bases between. MiXCR, applied by TCRdb to the RT-PCR reads, yields one record per CDR3 protein. In the table there are about 570,000 distinct CDR3 sequences, approximately 10% of which are singletons. These data also formed part of another study, on T cells expressing NK-cell markers. This second report adds: In generating TCR beta cDNA, 5'RACE template switching with UMIs was used. CD8+ T cells in over 5 donors included dominant NKG2C+ clonotypes at roughly 1.0-7.0%. The same clonotypes also predominated in the CD3+CD56-NKG2C+ fraction of four donors.

The chain carries TRBV6-2 or TRBV6-3 and TRBJ2-5, with a possible D match to TRBD2 (5 bases). This clonotype was sampled from a man aged 45-65 years who received an inactivated influenza vaccine. The source material was PBMCs from blood, sampled on the day of vaccination. The DNA of the CDR3 is TGTGCCAGCAGCCCAAGCGGAGCTTACGAGACCCAGTACTTC. Translation: CASSPSGAYETQYF.